This TCR beta chain was observed in a study of blood T cell repertoires in COVID-19. Study-wide context: Collection of acute and convalescent COVID-19 samples took place in the United States, Italy and Spain. PBMCs, B-cell-depleted T cells, or T cells were the source of the cDNA or gDNA that made up the material.

As handled by the study authors: Estimation of nucleated cell counts was performed using reference gene primer amplification. Clones were read by immunoSEQ multiplex PCR, and TCRdb kept only the in-frame ones, dropping some. The DNA was the basis for D and trimming; V, J and clone size are from that table. The table includes about 46,000 clones, 80% to 90% detected once. The V end lost 0 bases, the J end lost 2 bases, and 11 bases lay between the germline ends. The CDR3 runs 16 residues. Germline V lookup: CDR1 MNHEY, CDR2 SVGAGI. Specimen: peripheral blood. The V gene is TRBV6-5, the J gene TRBJ1-3; D perhaps matches TRBD1 (5 bases). This clonotype originated in a human donor in a cohort sampled during active COVID-19. CDR3 coding DNA: TGTGCCAGCAGTTACTCGATGGGGGGAACTGGAAACACCATATATTTT. The encoded protein is CASSYSMGGTGNTIYF.